The sequence of this TCR beta chain was determined in a study of Tregs in tolerant kidney transplant recipients. Study-wide context: Mixed chimerism was transient after nonmyeloablative marrow transplants from related graft donors. Overall study findings and caveats: Few patients were studied, so findings need validation in larger groups.

Measured with immunoSEQ multiplex PCR; TCRdb has only the in-frame clones, and not every one. The sample includes 75,000 to 85,000 clones, 75% to 95% of them seen just once. Unstimulated regulatory T cells (CD4+CD25+CD127-), CD4+CD25- non-regulatory cells, CD4 and CD8 cells were FACS-sorted from thawed PBMCs. Concerning this clone itself: The antigen is not known.

CDR3 length equals 13 residues. Looked up from germline, CDR1 is LNHNV and CDR2 is YYDKDF (reference sequence). V lost 5 bases, J lost 6 bases, and 14 bases lay in between. This receptor was obtained from a human donor who received a combined kidney and bone marrow transplant. The specimen was Tregs from blood, collected before the transplant. The rearrangement uses TRBV15 and TRBJ2-7, with no clear D. The CDR3, as DNA: TGTGCCACCAGCCCCCACCTAGGGCTCGAGCAGTACTTC. Encoded protein: CATSPHLGLEQYF.